The rows below give T cell receptor beta chains drawn from one sample of a study of blood T cell repertoires in COVID-19. Assay used: immunoSEQ multiplex PCR; TCRdb lists only in-frame clones, some missing. The profile shows some 260,000 clones, about 90% of them singletons. Material: peripheral blood. These receptors all stem from a man aged 18 to 29 with active or convalescent COVID-19. CDR3s include the opening cysteine and the closing phenylalanine or tryptophan. The order of the fields is J gene, V gene, CDR3 protein.

>TRBJ2-1|TRBV2
CARSRLEDNEQFF
>TRBJ2-7|TRBV6-5
CASSYREPYEQYF
>TRBJ1-2|TRBV6-6
CASSDVSTGEYGYTF
>TRBJ2-1|TRBV2
CASSAQSRGMNEQFF
>TRBJ1-5|TRBV2
CASKRTGGDNSNQPQHF
>TRBJ2-7|TRBV19
CASPRGIVYEQYF
>TRBJ1-2|TRBV7-2
CASSTTGEYGYTF
>TRBJ2-3|TRBV5-6
CASSSVAGGTDTQYF
>TRBJ2-5|TRBV18
CASSPDAETQYF
>TRBJ2-7|TRBV28
CASSIPGTGVHEQYF
>TRBJ1-1|TRBV28
CASSPPLGQASTEAFF
>TRBJ2-7|TRBV6-5
CASNYLQGRYEQYF
>TRBJ1-1|TRBV5-5
CASSFDWDRLTEAFF
>TRBJ1-2|TRBV19
CASSVTPQGQDYGYTF
>TRBJ2-1|TRBV6-4
CASSATSGGSYNEQFF
>TRBJ2-2|TRBV28
CASPPDRGSFTNTGELFF
>TRBJ2-3|TRBV6-4
CASSDRVTSGTEFIPYTQYF
>TRBJ1-2|TRBV15
CATSTPGTGVSGYTF
>TRBJ2-5|TRBV7-9
CASSLRGLETQYF
>TRBJ2-5|TRBV18
CASSSEQRLETQYF
>TRBJ1-1|TRBV7-6
CASSQASRQMNTEAFF
>TRBJ1-5|TRBV19
CARRDRHYGNQPQHF
>TRBJ2-3|TRBV7-3
CASSLTGTGWHF
>TRBJ2-5|TRBV3-1/TRBV3-2
CASSQISCSSEETQYF
>TRBJ1-1|TRBV11-2
CASTPYRGVGGEFF
>TRBJ2-5|TRBV10-2
CASTFSSAGETQYF
>TRBJ1-2|TRBV28
CASSSQGFGYTF
>TRBJ2-3|TRBV5-1
CASSPGLAGARDTQYF
>TRBJ1-6|TRBV6-5
CASSYLGQGVSPLHF
>TRBJ2-7|TRBV28
CASSPGTPTAYEQYF
>TRBJ2-5|TRBV3-1/TRBV3-2
CASSHLAGSQETQYF
>TRBJ1-1|TRBV9
CASSVGWGQDTEAFF
>TRBJ1-1|TRBV19
CASSIVDTEAFF
>TRBJ2-3|TRBV4-3
CASSQDYVYPQYF
>TRBJ2-3|TRBV20-1
CSASKLDTQYF
>TRBJ2-5|TRBV5-6
CASSFGPGSRETQYF
>TRBJ1-2|TRBV7-3
CASSLGPIKYPDRAGPNYGYTF
>TRBJ1-4|TRBV19
CASSSTGQGEKLFF
>TRBJ2-7|TRBV14
CASSRGQGASHEQYF
>TRBJ1-1|TRBV11-2
CASSLSGGGTEAFF
>TRBJ1-1|TRBV7-9
CASSLVRGAFF
>TRBJ1-2|TRBV6-5
CASSYRQGGWGYTF
>TRBJ2-1|TRBV5-1
CASSLGQREGRFEQFF
>TRBJ2-1|TRBV5-1
CASSVAPSAYNEQFF
>TRBJ1-6|TRBV5-1
CASSLGGRGGGSPLHF
>TRBJ2-3|TRBV5-1
CASSLTSYADTQYF
>TRBJ1-5|TRBV4-1
CASRGEGKQPQHF
>TRBJ1-4|TRBV28
CASSSPATNEKLFF
>TRBJ2-3|TRBV6-5
CASSRRESTDTQYF